These 15 T cell receptor beta chains were all obtained from the same sample, sequenced in a study of cytomegalovirus exposure and HLA in healthy donors. It was with 60 Vbeta and 13 Jbeta primers that the PCR ran. This table comes from immunoSEQ multiplex PCR, and its TCRdb copy is limited to in-frame clones, with some not included. Among about 170,000 clones, around 80% were seen once, and the ten largest hold roughly 0.76%. Input material: PBMCs. Receptors were obtained from a female donor in good health and CMV-seronegative.

The chain carries TRBV4-2 and TRBJ2-5, with 7 bases identical to TRBD1. The DNA end is more similar to TRBJ2-7, so the J call may be wrong. The CDR3 has 19 residues. Germline V CDR1 and CDR2: LGHNA, YNFKEQ. Here the CDR3 DNA reads TGTGCCAGCAGCCAAGAATTCCGTTTAGGGACAGCGAGCTCCTACGAGCAGTACTTC. Translating gives CASSQEFRLGTASSYEQYF.

This clone was counted only a few times. The rearrangement joins TRBV6-6 to TRBJ2-5; D is uncertain. CDR1 MNHNY and CDR2 SVGAGI come from the germline V gene (reference sequence). The V end was cut by 6 bases, the J end by 3 bases, with 17 bases between. The CDR3 covers 15 residues. The CDR3, as DNA: TGTGCCAGCAGGACGCCACGGTCACAGAAAGAGACCCAGTACTTC. This codes for CASRTPRSQKETQYF.

The rearrangement uses TRBV30 and TRBJ1-2; the D is unclear. Trimming stripped 1 base from V and 1 base from J, with 7 bases between. From germline, CDR1 is GTSNPN and CDR2 SVGIG (reference sequence). The CDR3 is 13 residues long. CDR3 sequence (DNA): TGTGCCTGGAGTGGACACCTTAACTATGGCTACACCTTC. Its translation: CAWSGHLNYGYTF.

The V call is TRBV14, the J call TRBJ2-7; D ambiguous. Germline V CDR1 and CDR2: SGHDN, FVKESK. This CDR3 region has 14 residues. The V and J ends lost 2 bases and 3 bases respectively, with 11 bases between them. The CDR3 coding sequence is TGTGCCAGCAGCCAAACCGTCTCCGGCTACGAGCAGTACTTC. It is translated as CASSQTVSGYEQYF.

The chain combines TRBV11-3 with TRBJ2-3, with TRBD2 matching 9 bases. Germline CDR1 is SGHNT and CDR2 is YENEEA. This CDR3 is built from 16 residues. J lost 6 bases, V lost 0 bases, and 7 bases had no gene match. The CDR3, as DNA: TGTGCCAGCAGCTTAGATGGAGCGGGGGGTACGGATACGCAGTATTTT. Translated, it gives CASSLDGAGGTDTQYF.

V and J are TRBV30 and TRBJ2-1, with D perhaps matching TRBD2 (6 bases). The CDR3 has 13 amino acids. Germline CDR1 reads GTSNPN; CDR2 reads SVGIG (reference sequence). The V end was cut by 6 bases, the J end by 6 bases, with 15 bases between. CDR3 DNA sequence: TGTGCCTGCGGGAGACTGGACGCCAATGAGCAGTTCTTC. It is translated as CACGRLDANEQFF.

V usage is TRBV7-6 and J usage is TRBJ2-3, with 11 bases identical to TRBD2. Germline assignment: CDR1 SGHVS and CDR2 FNYEAQ. Trimming removed 4 bases from V and 2 bases from J; junction bases left unmatched: 5. There are 16 residues in the CDR3. The CDR3 reads CASSSLAGGPTDTQYF. Here the CDR3 DNA reads TGTGCCAGCAGCTCATTAGCGGGGGGGCCCACAGATACGCAGTATTTT.

This clone was detected only once. This sequence joins TRBV7-2 and TRBJ1-2; D possibly corresponds to TRBD1 (5 bases). CDR1 is SGHTA and CDR2 is FQGNSA in the germline V gene. This CDR3 spans 12 amino acids. V was trimmed by 4 bases and J by 9 bases, leaving 12 bases between them. The CDR3 DNA is TGTGCCAGCAGCTCCCGGGACTTCCGCTACACCTTC. It is translated as CASSSRDFRYTF.

The chain uses TRBV6-5 and TRBJ2-3, with TRBD1 identical over 7 bases. Losses at the gene ends were 10 bases for V and 4 bases for J; bases not matched to a gene: 11. The CDR3 extends over 14 amino acids. Germline lookup yields CDR1 MNHEY and CDR2 SVGAGI. CDR3 sequence (DNA): TGTGCCACCCGCGAGACAGGGTTGCCAGATACGCAGTATTTT. Translation gives CATRETGLPDTQYF.

The J gene is TRBJ2-7, the V gene TRBV5-1; 8 positions match TRBD1. The CDR3 runs to 17 residues. Germline assignment: CDR1 SGHRS and CDR2 YFSETQ. V shed 1 base and J 0 bases; nucleotides not matched to a gene: 9. The CDR3 reads CASSLRSGQVSSYEQYF. DNA of the CDR3: TGCGCCAGCAGCTTGAGATCGGGACAGGTTAGCTCCTACGAGCAGTACTTC.

The chain uses TRBV12-5 and TRBJ2-5; possibly TRBD2 for D (6 bases). The CDR3 contains 15 residues. The germline V gene has CDR1 LGHNT and CDR2 FRNRAP. V lost 3 bases to trimming and J lost 3 bases, with 14 bases between them. The CDR3: CASGFLGGTKETQYF. CDR3 sequence (DNA): TGTGCTAGTGGTTTCTTAGGAGGGACGAAAGAGACCCAGTACTTC. Filled out from reference TRBV12-5 and TRBJ2-5, the complete variable domain reads DARVTQTPRHKVTEMGQEVTMRCQPILGHNTVFWYRQTMMQGLELLAYFRNRAPLDDSGMPKDRFSAEMPDATLATLKIQPSEPRDSAVYFCASGFLGGTKETQYFGPGTRLLVL.

The gene calls are TRBV11-2 and TRBJ2-3; tentative D call: TRBD2 (6 bases). This CDR3 region has 16 residues. V gave up 1 base and J gave up 6 bases, with 17 bases separating them. CDR1 is SGHAT and CDR2 is FQNNGV in the germline V gene. CDR3 nucleotide sequence: TGTGCCAGCAGCTTAGGGAGGAGCGGGCCTCCGGATACGCAGTATTTT. It codes for CASSLGRSGPPDTQYF.

The V call is TRBV2, the J call TRBJ1-2; 10 bases align to TRBD1. This CDR3 region has 14 residues. Losses at the gene ends were 6 bases for V and 5 bases for J; bases not matched to a gene: 6. Germline V lookup: CDR1 SNHLY, CDR2 FYNNEI. The CDR3, as DNA: TGTGCCAGCAGGGGTGACAGGGGGCGATATGGCTACACCTTC. Protein product: CASRGDRGRYGYTF.

A remark on this clone: The sample has other DNA sequences that encode this CDR3 too. The gene calls are TRBV5-4 and TRBJ1-2; TRBD1 matches at 9 bases. The trim removed 0 bases at V and 14 bases at J, leaving 17 bases unmatched. CDR3 length: 16 residues. The V gene's germline CDR1 is SGHNT and CDR2 YYREEE (reference sequence). The CDR3 nucleotides read TGTGCCAGCAGCTTGGTAGGAAACAGGGGGCGAAGAGCAGATACCTTC. It specifies CASSLVGNRGRRADTF.

The V and J genes are TRBV5-8 and TRBJ1-4; D uncertain. Germline V gene data show CDR1 as SGHTS and CDR2 as YDEGEE. This CDR3 region has 18 residues. Trimming cost V 5 bases and J 8 bases, with 28 bases left between them. CDR3 DNA sequence: TGTGCCAGCAGGCTCCCTCCGGGTCCCGCCGCGTGGAAGGAAAAACTGTTTTTT. It translates to CASRLPPGPAAWKEKLFF. Full variable domain (remainder filled in from reference TRBV5-8 and TRBJ1-4): EAGVTQSPTHLIKTRGQQATLRCSPISGHTSVYWYQQALGLGLQFLLWYDEGEERNRGNFPPRFSGRQFPNYSSELNVNALELEDSALYLCASRLPPGPAAWKEKLFFGSGTQLSVL.